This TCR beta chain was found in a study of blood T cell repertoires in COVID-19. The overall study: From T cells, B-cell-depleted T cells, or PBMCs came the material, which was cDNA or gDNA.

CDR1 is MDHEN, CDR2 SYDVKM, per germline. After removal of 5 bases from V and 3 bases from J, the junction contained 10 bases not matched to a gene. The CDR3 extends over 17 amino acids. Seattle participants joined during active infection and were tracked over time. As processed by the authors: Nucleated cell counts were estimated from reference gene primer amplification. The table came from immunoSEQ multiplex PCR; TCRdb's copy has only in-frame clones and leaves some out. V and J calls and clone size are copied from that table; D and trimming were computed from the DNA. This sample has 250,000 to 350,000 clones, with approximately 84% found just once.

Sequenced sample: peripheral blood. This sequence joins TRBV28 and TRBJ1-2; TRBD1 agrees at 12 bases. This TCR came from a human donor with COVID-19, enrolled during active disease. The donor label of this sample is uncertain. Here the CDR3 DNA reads TGTGCCAGCAGTGGTACCGGAGGGACAGGGGGCTACTATGGCTACACCTTC. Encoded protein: CASSGTGGTGGYYGYTF.